These 22 T cell receptor beta chains originate from one sample sequenced in a study of cytomegalovirus exposure and HLA in healthy donors. The PCR had 60 Vbeta and 13 Jbeta primers. The protocol was immunoSEQ multiplex PCR, while the TCRdb copy is restricted to in-frame clones and leaves out a portion. Of roughly 120,000 clones in the sample, around 68% were seen once. The source material was PBMCs. These receptors originate from a woman in her forties or fifties in good health and CMV-seropositive.

DNA of the CDR3: TGTGCCATCAGTCCGGGACAGGGCCGGGAGACCCAGTACTTC. It translates to CAISPGQGRETQYF. The chain carries TRBV10-3 and TRBJ2-5; 9 bases match TRBD1. V lost 5 bases, J lost 5 bases, and 6 bases stayed unmatched. Germline CDR1 reads ENHRY; CDR2 reads SYGVKD. The CDR3 is 14 residues long.

The rearrangement uses TRBV25-1 and TRBJ1-2; 7 bases match TRBD1. The CDR3 spans 13 residues. Germline assignment: CDR1 MGHDK and CDR2 SYGVNS. V trimming: 4 bases; J trimming: 8 bases; junction bases outside the gene matches: 7. CDR3 protein: CASSGIGTEGYTF. In nucleotides, the CDR3 is TGTGCCAGCAGTGGAATCGGGACAGAAGGCTACACCTTC.

This chain connects TRBV10-2 to TRBJ2-7; 10 bases align to TRBD1. Looked up from germline, CDR1 is WSHSY and CDR2 is SAAADI. V gave up 4 bases and J gave up 4 bases; unmatched junction bases: 4. The CDR3 is 14 amino acids. CDR3 sequence: CASSGRQGAYEQYF. The CDR3 DNA reads as TGCGCCAGCAGTGGGAGACAGGGGGCTTACGAGCAGTACTTC.

The sample holds one count of this clone. J is TRBJ1-5 and V is TRBV2; D possibly corresponds to TRBD1 (5 bases). V was cut by 6 bases and J by 2 bases, with 20 bases left in between. The germline V gene has CDR1 SNHLY and CDR2 FYNNEI. The CDR3 is 17 amino acids. The CDR3 sequence: CASRTGTADMGNQPQHF. The CDR3, as DNA: TGTGCCAGCAGGACCGGGACTGCGGATATGGGCAATCAGCCCCAGCATTTT.

The chain carries TRBV27 and TRBJ1-4, with no clear D. Trimming left V 3 bases short and J 7 bases short, with 9 bases between. CDR1 and CDR2 (germline): MNHEY, SMNVEV (reference sequence). The CDR3 extends over 13 amino acids. In DNA form, the CDR3 reads TGTGCCAGCAGTTTTTCCCCCGGTGAAAAACTGTTTTTT. The encoded protein is CASSFSPGEKLFF.

The V and J genes are TRBV9 and TRBJ1-2; TRBD1 is a possible D gene (6 bases). Trimming took off 0 bases at V and 2 bases at J, with 11 bases between the two ends. CDR3 length equals 15 residues. Germline loops: CDR1 SGDLS, CDR2 YYNGEE. CDR3 residues: CASSVDAGTNYGYTF. The CDR3 DNA is TGTGCCAGCAGCGTAGATGCAGGGACAAACTATGGCTACACCTTC.

V and J are TRBV27 and TRBJ1-4; 9 nucleotides line up with TRBD1. CDR1 is MNHEY, CDR2 SMNVEV, per germline (reference sequence). The CDR3 spans 16 residues. J lost 5 bases, V lost 6 bases, and 10 bases had no gene match. CDR3 loop: CASRRMGQGLNEKLFF. DNA of the CDR3: TGTGCCAGCAGGAGAATGGGACAGGGATTGAATGAAAAACTGTTTTTT.

This sequence joins TRBV28 and TRBJ2-7; 12 nucleotides agree with TRBD2. CDR1 MDHEN and CDR2 SYDVKM come from the germline V gene. V lost 3 bases to trimming and J lost 4 bases; unmatched junction nucleotides: 4. This CDR3 region has 15 residues. The CDR3 loop reads CASSFRLAGVYEQYF. CDR3 sequence (DNA): TGTGCCAGCAGTTTTAGACTAGCGGGAGTATACGAGCAGTACTTC. Combining the CDR3 with reference TRBV28 and TRBJ2-7 gives the whole variable domain DVKVTQSSRYLVKRTGEKVFLECVQDMDHENMFWYRQDPGLGLRLIYFSYDVKMKEKGDIPEGYSVSREKKERFSLILESASTNQTSMYLCASSFRLAGVYEQYFGPGTRLTVT.

This chain uses TRBV25-1 with TRBJ2-2, with D possibly TRBD2 on 5 matching bases. V was cut by 2 bases and J by 7 bases, with 11 bases left in between. From germline, CDR1 is MGHDK and CDR2 SYGVNS. There are 14 residues in the CDR3. The CDR3 loop reads CASSEHGLSGELFF. In nucleotides, the CDR3 is TGTGCCAGCAGTGAACACGGACTGAGCGGGGAGCTGTTTTTT.

DNA of the CDR3: TGTGCCAGTAGTTTAAGACACAGCAATCAGCCCCAGCATTTT. Its translation is CASSLRHSNQPQHF. The V call is TRBV19, the J call TRBJ1-5; D not resolved. V was pared by 5 bases and J by 1 base, with 9 bases between. Germline values: CDR1 LNHDA, CDR2 SQIVND (reference sequence). The CDR3 has 14 residues.

This clone was observed a single time. V gene TRBV6-5 combines with J gene TRBJ1-2, with D possibly TRBD1 on 5 matching bases. Deletions cut 2 bases from V and 3 bases from J, with 13 bases between. The CDR3 covers 15 residues. Germline V gene lookup returns CDR1 MNHEY and CDR2 SVGAGI. The CDR3, as DNA: TGTGCCAGCAGTTACCTGTGGGGCCAGGACTATGGCTACACCTTC. Translation gives CASSYLWGQDYGYTF.

The chain has TRBV7-8 and TRBJ1-1; 11 positions match TRBD1. The CDR3 covers 15 residues. The germline gives CDR1 SGHVS, CDR2 FQNEAQ. Germline trimming cut 5 bases from V and 4 bases from J; bases unmatched to any gene: 6. The CDR3 sequence: CASSPKGTGGTEAFF. As DNA, the CDR3 is TGTGCCAGCAGCCCAAAGGGGACAGGGGGCACTGAAGCTTTCTTT.

J is TRBJ2-7 and V is TRBV30, with 9 nucleotides matching TRBD1. V shed 5 bases and J 6 bases; nucleotides not matched to a gene: 5. CDR1 is GTSNPN, CDR2 SVGIG, per germline (reference sequence). The CDR3 spans 12 residues. This chain's CDR3 is CAWRTGEFEQYF. DNA of the CDR3: TGTGCCTGGCGGACAGGGGAATTCGAGCAGTACTTC.

The chain is built from TRBV11-2 and TRBJ1-1, with 8 bases aligning to TRBD1. The germline gives CDR1 SGHAT, CDR2 FQNNGV. The CDR3 has 15 amino acids. V lost 5 bases and J lost 1; bases outside the gene matches: 6. In nucleotides, the CDR3 is TGTGCCAGCAGCATCCGGACAGGGAGGAACACTGAAGCTTTCTTT. It specifies CASSIRTGRNTEAFF.

The rearrangement uses TRBV5-8 and TRBJ1-3, with D perhaps matching TRBD1 (5 bases). This CDR3 contains 13 residues. The germline V and J ends were trimmed by 0 bases and 8 bases, with 9 bases remaining between them. CDR1 and CDR2 from the germline V gene are SGHTS and YDEGEE. This chain's CDR3 is CASSLVGGDTIYF. CDR3 in DNA: TGTGCCAGCAGCTTGGTAGGAGGGGACACCATATATTTT. Filled out from reference TRBV5-8 and TRBJ1-3, the complete variable domain reads EAGVTQSPTHLIKTRGQQATLRCSPISGHTSVYWYQQALGLGLQFLLWYDEGEERNRGNFPPRFSGRQFPNYSSELNVNALELEDSALYLCASSLVGGDTIYFGEGSWLTVV.

The CDR3 DNA is TGTGCCAGTAGTATAGAAGGCGGAAATGAAAAACTGTTTTTT. This sequence encodes CASSIEGGNEKLFF. This chain joins TRBV19 and TRBJ1-4; no clear D. The CDR3 is made up of 14 amino acids. V was clipped by 0 bases and J by 5 bases, with 7 bases between them. Germline CDR1 LNHDA, CDR2 SQIVND (reference sequence).

This chain connects TRBV6-5 to TRBJ2-7; 10 nucleotides agree with TRBD1. Germline V CDR1 and CDR2: MNHEY, SVGAGI. The CDR3 has 14 residues. Trimming took 7 bases from V and 4 from J; bases not matched to a gene: 7. For the CDR3, the DNA is TGTGCCAGCAAAAAGACAGGGGGCGGATACGAGCAGTACTTC. Its translation: CASKKTGGGYEQYF.

This chain connects TRBV6-1 to TRBJ2-3; 9 bases line up with TRBD1. CDR1 is MNHNS and CDR2 is SASEGT in the germline V gene. V trimming: 5 bases; J trimming: 5 bases; junction bases outside the gene matches: 8. CDR3 length equals 15 residues. DNA of the CDR3: TGTGCCAGCAGTCCCGAAACAGGGGGCATAGATACGCAGTATTTT. Translated: CASSPETGGIDTQYF.

This sequence joins TRBV7-6 and TRBJ2-7; 8 positions agree with TRBD1. The CDR3 length is 15 residues. The V and J ends lost 1 base and 5 bases, in that order; junction bases with no gene match: 7. Germline V gene sequence: CDR1 SGHVS, CDR2 FNYEAQ. The CDR3 DNA reads as TGTGCCAGCAGCTTAGTATTTGGACAGGGACACGAGCAGTACTTC. Protein sequence: CASSLVFGQGHEQYF.

The chain joins TRBV5-1 to TRBJ2-7, with 8 bases aligning to TRBD1. The CDR3 sequence is 15 residues long. CDR1 is SGHRS and CDR2 is YFSETQ in the germline V gene. V trimming: 3 bases; J trimming: 5 bases; junction bases outside the gene matches: 10. The CDR3 bases are TGCGCCAGCAGCTCGCACAGGGGGGAAGAGGACGAGCAGTACTTC. Translated, it gives CASSSHRGEEDEQYF.

The sample holds a few counts of this clone. The chain links TRBV7-8 to TRBJ2-2, with D maybe TRBD2 (6 bases). The CDR3 has 15 residues. The ends were cut back, 6 bases at V and 2 bases at J, with 13 bases in the middle. Germline values: CDR1 SGHVS, CDR2 FQNEAQ. The CDR3 DNA reads as TGTGCCAGCAGTGCCGGGACTGCTAACACCGGGGAGCTGTTTTTT. Its protein is CASSAGTANTGELFF.

This clone was seen a few times. V and J are TRBV4-2 and TRBJ1-5; 8 bases map to TRBD1. V lost 3 bases to trimming and J lost 2 bases; unmatched junction nucleotides: 12. The CDR3 is made up of 18 amino acids. From germline, CDR1 is LGHNA and CDR2 YNFKEQ. DNA of the CDR3: TGTGCCAGCAGCCAGATCTCAGGGGGCCTGGTGGGCAATCAGCCCCAGCATTTT. It codes for CASSQISGGLVGNQPQHF.